The entry that follows covers one T cell receptor (beta chain) sequence. The antigen is not known. The data derive from a study of response to subunit inactivated influenza vaccine. Overall study results and limits: The authors offered the suggestion that each seasonal influenza vaccination recruits few new T cells.

TCRdb independently ran MiXCR on the RT-PCR reads; one entry per CDR3 protein. The sample shows about 650,000 distinct CDR3 sequences, approximately 15% of them seen only once. The receptor comes from a man aged 45-60 years who received an inactivated influenza vaccine. The sequences come from PBMCs from blood, collected 14 days before vaccination.

For the CDR3, the DNA is TGCGCCAGCAGCCAAACAGGCGCGAGCTCCTACGAGCAGTACTTC. Its protein is CASSQTGASSYEQYF. The chain combines TRBV5-1 with TRBJ2-7; possible D gene TRBD1, 5 bases. CDR3 length equals 15 residues. V lost 4 bases and J 0 bases, leaving 14 bases between the germline ends. Germline V lookup: CDR1 SGHRS, CDR2 YFSETQ.